This T cell receptor (beta chain) was identified during a study of shared clonotypes between healthy human individuals. General study results and limits: Four donors shared roughly 5% of their naive CD4 clonotypes.

For this clone: Its antigen remains unidentified.

Germline loops: CDR1 SGDLS, CDR2 YYNGEE. The germline V and J ends were trimmed by 3 bases and 9 bases, with 16 bases remaining between them. The CDR3 spans 14 residues. Assay: immunoSEQ multiplex PCR; the TCRdb copy retains only in-frame clones and omits some. Of under 2.5 million clones in the sample, less than 95% were seen once. Source material: naive CD4+ T cells from PBMCs. Sample subset: CD45RA+ positively selected. This sequence was found in a man between 18 and 29 years old in good health. Some clones in this sample may be carry-over from other donors' samples. The chain joins TRBV9 to TRBJ2-1; tentatively, D is TRBD1 or TRBD2 (6 bases each). The CDR3 here is CASSAPLGGGEQFF. DNA for the CDR3: TGTGCCAGCAGCGCCCCCTTGGGGGGCGGTGAGCAGTTCTTC.